One and the same sample provided the 18 T cell receptor beta chains below, sequenced in a study of shared clonotypes between healthy human individuals. Clones were sequenced by immunoSEQ multiplex PCR, and TCRdb holds only the in-frame ones, with some missing. The repertoire has approximately 1.9 million clones, approximately 92% of them found once; the top ten carry around 1.8%. Naive CD8 populations comprised CD45RO-negative cells positively selected for CCR7, excluding terminally differentiated effector memory CD45RA+ cells. Sequencing input: naive CD8+ T cells from PBMCs. The receptors come from a man aged 18 to 35 in good health. Some clones in this sample may be carry-over from other donors' samples.

The rearrangement uses TRBV6-1 and TRBJ2-7; D not resolved. Trimming took off 1 base at V and 4 bases at J, with 14 bases between the two ends. The germline CDR1 and CDR2 sequences are MNHNS and SASEGT. CDR3 length: 15 amino acids. CDR3 sequence (DNA): TGTGCCAGCAGTGAAGGGCTAACGACCTGGTACGAGCAGTACTTC. Translated, it gives CASSEGLTTWYEQYF.

This rearrangement joins TRBV6-5 to TRBJ2-5; D assignment may be TRBD1 or TRBD2 (6 bases each). The CDR3 runs 14 residues. Trimming took off 7 bases at V and 7 bases at J, with 19 bases between the two ends. Germline CDR1 and CDR2: MNHEY and SVGAGI. As DNA, the CDR3 is TGTGCCAGCACCCCTCGGGGGACACCGGGGACCCAGTACTTC. Its translation: CASTPRGTPGTQYF.

This chain connects TRBV27 to TRBJ2-3; D is perhaps TRBD1 or TRBD2 (6 bases each). V was pared by 2 bases and J by 1 base, with 16 bases between. There are 17 residues in the CDR3. Looked up from germline, CDR1 is MNHEY and CDR2 is SMNVEV (reference sequence). The CDR3 DNA sequence: TGTGCCAGCAGTTTAATGCCGGGGGCAGGGGGCACAGATACGCAGTATTTT. Encoded protein: CASSLMPGAGGTDTQYF.

The CDR3 nucleotides are TGTGCCAGCAGCTTAGGTGCGGGGACCCAGTACTTC. Translating it yields CASSLGAGTQYF. The rearrangement links TRBV7-9 to TRBJ2-5; a weak D match, TRBD2 (5 bases). The CDR3 extends over 12 amino acids. Trimming took off 1 base at V and 7 bases at J, with 7 bases between the two ends. Germline CDR1 reads SEHNR; CDR2 reads FQNEAQ (reference sequence). The entire variable domain, with the rest obtained from reference TRBV7-9 and TRBJ2-5, is as follows: DTGVSQNPRHKITKRGQNVTFRCDPISEHNRLYWYRQTLGQGPEFLTYFQNEAQLEKSRLLSDRFSAERPKGSFSTLEIQRTEQGDSAMYLCASSLGAGTQYFGPGTRLLVL.

J is TRBJ1-3 and V is TRBV6-1, with D perhaps matching TRBD1 (5 bases). Trimming left V 6 bases short and J 2 bases short, with 11 bases between. From germline, CDR1 is MNHNS and CDR2 SASEGT. The CDR3 runs 14 residues. The CDR3 reads CASSKRGAGNTIYF. In nucleotides, the CDR3 is TGTGCCAGCAGCAAGAGGGGCGCTGGAAACACCATATATTTT.

The V call is TRBV27, the J call TRBJ2-3; D might be TRBD2 (6 bases). The CDR3 sequence is 16 residues long. Germline V gene data show CDR1 as MNHEY and CDR2 as SMNVEV (reference sequence). V was cut by 2 bases and J by 6 bases, with 18 bases left in between. The CDR3 protein is CASSLSSTGVSDTQYF. In DNA, the CDR3 is TGTGCCAGCAGTTTAAGCTCCACGGGAGTATCTGATACGCAGTATTTT.

This chain links TRBV5-4 with TRBJ2-1; possibly TRBD2 for D (5 bases). Per germline, CDR1 SGHNT and CDR2 YYREEE (reference sequence). CDR3 size: 14 residues. V lost 1 base to trimming and J lost 9 bases, with 14 bases between them. CDR3 sequence: CASSLQLELGEQFF. The CDR3 DNA sequence: TGTGCCAGCAGCTTGCAACTAGAACTCGGTGAGCAGTTCTTC.

To note about this clone: This same CDR3 is encoded by further DNA sequences in the sample. The J gene is TRBJ1-2, the V gene TRBV27, with 7 bases aligning to TRBD1. J lost 3 bases, V lost 5 bases, and 0 bases had no gene match. The CDR3 runs 12 residues. From germline, CDR1 is MNHEY and CDR2 SMNVEV (reference sequence). In DNA form, the CDR3 reads TGTGCCAGCAGTCAGGGGGACTATGGCTACACCTTC. This translates into CASSQGDYGYTF.

The CDR3 loop reads CASSLDSNNEQFF. The CDR3 DNA is TGTGCCAGCAGCCTAGACAGCAACAATGAGCAGTTCTTC. V is TRBV7-9 and J is TRBJ2-1; possibly TRBD1 for D (5 bases). Germline CDR1 SEHNR, CDR2 FQNEAQ (reference sequence). V shed 5 bases and J shed 5 bases, with 10 bases lying between them. The CDR3 contains 13 residues.

This sequence joins TRBV23-1 and TRBJ2-2, with TRBD1 matching over 10 bases. TRBV23-1 is given ORF status, its function remaining uncertain. The CDR3 runs to 14 residues. J lost 13 bases, V lost 6 bases, and 11 bases had no gene match. The CDR3 is CASSRQTGGGRLFF. DNA of the CDR3: TGCGCCAGCAGCCGACAGACAGGGGGCGGTCGGCTGTTTTTT.

The chain carries TRBV7-9 and TRBJ1-4, with D perhaps matching TRBD1 (5 bases). The CDR3 extends over 16 amino acids. Germline V gives CDR1 SEHNR, CDR2 FQNEAQ (reference sequence). The V and J ends lost 5 bases and 4 bases respectively, with 17 bases between them. CDR3 DNA sequence: TGTGCCAGCAGCCCCCCGTCGACAGATTTTAATGAAAAACTGTTTTTT. It codes for CASSPPSTDFNEKLFF.

This chain links TRBV30 with TRBJ2-7; D is unresolved. The CDR3 covers 13 residues. The germline V gene has CDR1 GTSNPN and CDR2 SVGIG (reference sequence). V was pared by 2 bases and J by 3 bases, with 11 bases between. CDR3 bases: TGTGCCTGGAGTCTGGACGAGTACTACGAGCAGTACTTC. The encoded protein is CAWSLDEYYEQYF.

The V gene is TRBV28, the J gene TRBJ2-5; D is ambiguous. V was clipped by 3 bases and J by 1 base, with 12 bases between them. The CDR3 length is 15 residues. The V gene's germline CDR1 is MDHEN and CDR2 SYDVKM. CDR3 nucleotide sequence: TGTGCCAGCAGTTTCCCAGCGTGGCCCCAAGAGACCCAGTACTTC. Its protein is CASSFPAWPQETQYF.

The chain joins TRBV27 to TRBJ2-5, with D maybe TRBD2 (6 bases). Germline CDR1 and CDR2: MNHEY and SMNVEV (reference sequence). V was clipped by 2 bases and J by 3 bases, with 19 bases between them. The CDR3 is 17 amino acids. The CDR3 protein is CASSLIGSGLTEETQYF. The CDR3 DNA sequence: TGTGCCAGCAGTTTAATCGGTAGCGGACTTACCGAAGAGACCCAGTACTTC.

This rearrangement joins TRBV4-3 to TRBJ1-1, with 8 bases identical to TRBD1. Germline trimming cut 4 bases from V and 5 bases from J; bases unmatched to any gene: 3. The CDR3 has 13 residues. Looked up from germline, CDR1 is LGHNA and CDR2 is YSLEER. CDR3 amino acids: CASSPGGLTEAFF. The DNA of the CDR3 is TGCGCCAGCAGCCCAGGGGGCTTGACTGAAGCTTTCTTT.

The genes are TRBV28 and TRBJ2-7, with 12 nucleotides matching TRBD2. The V and J ends lost 3 bases and 4 bases, in that order; junction bases with no gene match: 4. Germline V CDR1 and CDR2: MDHEN, SYDVKM. This CDR3 is built from 15 residues. The CDR3 coding sequence is TGTGCCAGCAGTTTCGGTACTAGCGGGAGGTACGAGCAGTACTTC. Its protein product is CASSFGTSGRYEQYF.

This chain joins TRBV5-5 and TRBJ2-2; D not resolved. The CDR3 runs to 14 residues. Trimming removed 1 base from V and 4 bases from J, with 8 bases in between. Germline lookup yields CDR1 SGHKS and CDR2 YYEKEE (reference sequence). Written as DNA, the CDR3 is TGTGCCAGCAGCTTGACTTGGGGCACCGGGGAGCTGTTTTTT. Translating gives CASSLTWGTGELFF.

This chain links TRBV6-5 with TRBJ1-1; D ambiguous. Deletions cut 2 bases from V and 10 bases from J, with 8 bases between. Germline assignment: CDR1 MNHEY and CDR2 SVGAGI. CDR3 length: 11 amino acids. The CDR3 DNA reads TGTGCCAGCAGTTACGGGGTGGGAGCTTTCTTT. Translating it yields CASSYGVGAFF.